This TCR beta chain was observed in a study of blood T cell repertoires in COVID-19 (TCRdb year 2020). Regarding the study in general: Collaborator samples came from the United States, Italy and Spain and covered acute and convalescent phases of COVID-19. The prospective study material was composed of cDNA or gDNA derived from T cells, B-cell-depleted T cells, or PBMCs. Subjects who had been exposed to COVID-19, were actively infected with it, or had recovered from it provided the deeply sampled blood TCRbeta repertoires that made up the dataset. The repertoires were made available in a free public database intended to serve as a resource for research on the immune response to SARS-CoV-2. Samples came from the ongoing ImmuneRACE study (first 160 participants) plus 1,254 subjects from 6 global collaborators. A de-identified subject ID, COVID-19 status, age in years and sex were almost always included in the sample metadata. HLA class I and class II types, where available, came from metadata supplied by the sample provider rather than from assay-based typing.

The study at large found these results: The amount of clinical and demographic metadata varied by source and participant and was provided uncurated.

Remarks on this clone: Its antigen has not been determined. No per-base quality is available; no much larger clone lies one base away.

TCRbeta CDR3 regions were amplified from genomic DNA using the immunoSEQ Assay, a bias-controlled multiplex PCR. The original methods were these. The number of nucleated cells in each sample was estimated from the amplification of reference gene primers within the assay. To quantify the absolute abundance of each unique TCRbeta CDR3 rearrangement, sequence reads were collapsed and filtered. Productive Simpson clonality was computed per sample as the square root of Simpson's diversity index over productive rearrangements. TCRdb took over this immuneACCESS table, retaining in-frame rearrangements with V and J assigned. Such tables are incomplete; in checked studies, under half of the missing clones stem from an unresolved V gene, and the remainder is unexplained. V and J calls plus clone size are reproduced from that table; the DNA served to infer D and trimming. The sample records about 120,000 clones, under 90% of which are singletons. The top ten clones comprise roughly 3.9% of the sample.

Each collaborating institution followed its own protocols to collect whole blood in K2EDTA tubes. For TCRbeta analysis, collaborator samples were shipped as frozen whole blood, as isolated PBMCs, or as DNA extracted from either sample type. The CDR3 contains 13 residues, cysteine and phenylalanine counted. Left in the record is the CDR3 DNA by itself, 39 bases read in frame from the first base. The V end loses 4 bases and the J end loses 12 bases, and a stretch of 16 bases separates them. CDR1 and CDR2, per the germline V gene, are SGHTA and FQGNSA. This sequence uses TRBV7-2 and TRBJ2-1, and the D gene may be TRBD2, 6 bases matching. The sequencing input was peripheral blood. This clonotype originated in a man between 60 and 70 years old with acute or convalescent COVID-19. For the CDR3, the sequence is CASSWDSDGRQFF. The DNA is TGTGCCAGCAGCTGGGACTCGGACGGCCGGCAGTTCTTC.